Detailed here is one T cell receptor (beta chain). The data were taken from a study of blood T cells in healthy people across ages. CDR1 is SQVTM and CDR2 is ANQGSEA in the germline V gene. The V segment lost 6 bases and the J segment 4 bases; nucleotides outside the gene matches: 9. This CDR3 is built from 14 residues. A second PCR of roughly 7 to 11 cycles used a sample-barcoded 5' primer and a J-beta primer mix. Each cDNA molecule carried a tag from a template-switch adaptor that contained 12 random nucleotides. TCRdb redid the calling of the 5' RACE reads with MiXCR, one entry per CDR3 protein. Among about 690,000 distinct CDR3 sequences listed, around 41% were seen once.

This clonotype was sampled from a man older than 75 in good health. Sequenced sample: blood. The J gene is TRBJ2-1, the V gene TRBV29-1; the match to TRBD1 covers 7 bases. The CDR3 coding sequence is TGCAGCGTCATGGGGACAGAGGATTACAATGAGCAGTTCTTC. It is translated as CSVMGTEDYNEQFF.